This TCR beta chain appears in the sequencing data of a study of tumor and adjacent non-tumor tissue in lung cancer. For the study at large: The cohort had 12 to 13 adenocarcinoma, 2 squamous cell and 1 small cell patients. Aged about 31 to 80 years, patients included approximately 11 men and about 5 women with stage I to III disease. Overall study results and limits: Top 100 clones took a larger repertoire share in normal lung. Tumor tissue had significantly higher TCR diversity than normal lung.

The CDR3 sequence is 13 residues long. Germline CDR1 and CDR2: SGHNT and YENEEA. The template was RNA from unsorted bulk tissue. Distant lung tissue was collected more than 3 cm away from the tumor edge. Comment on this clonotype: Its matching antigen is unknown. At one end, the junction sequence differs from germline, possibly due to a read error.

The library came from three nested PCR rounds adapted from ARM-PCR protocols. Via MiXCR, TCRdb re-called the multiplex PCR reads, giving one row per CDR3 protein. The table has 90,000 to 120,000 distinct CDR3 sequences, 60% to 80% seen once. V usage is TRBV11-3 and J usage is TRBJ2-1; no firm D call. The sequenced sample was distant non-tumor lung tissue. This TCR was recovered from a man aged 25 to 40 with non-small cell lung cancer. Here the CDR3 DNA reads TGTGCCAGTAGCCTCACATCTGGCAATGAGCTGTTCTTC. Protein product: CASSLTSGNELFF.